This is a list of T cell receptor beta chains from one sample in a study of shared clonotypes between healthy human individuals. Clones were read by immunoSEQ multiplex PCR, and TCRdb kept only the in-frame ones, dropping some. Of around 1,900,000 clones in the sample, around 93% were seen once. Source material: naive CD8+ T cells from PBMCs. The receptor set was obtained from a man aged 18 to 29 in good health. Some clones in this sample may be carry-over from other donors' samples. Both conserved end residues are part of each CDR3. The D gene is left open where the match is weak. The size field is filled for only some rows; it gives once, few, many or a size class.

j_gene | v_gene | abundance | d_gene | CDR3nt | CDR3aa
TRBJ1-1 | TRBV7-6 | - | TRBD1 | TGTGCCAGCAGCTTCACAGTGACAGGGAAGGAAGCTTTCTTT | CASSFTVTGKEAFF
TRBJ2-1 | TRBV9 | - | - | TGTGCCACCGGGGGTGGAGCCTACAATGAGCAGTTCTTC | CATGGGAYNEQFF
TRBJ2-1 | TRBV12-5 | - | - | TGTGCTAGTAGCGGGTCCTACAATGAGCAGTTCTTC | CASSGSYNEQFF
TRBJ2-1 | TRBV11-2 | - | TRBD2 | TGTGCCAGCAGCTTAGCCGCCCTGACTAGCGGCCACTACAATGAGCAGTTCTTC | CASSLAALTSGHYNEQFF
TRBJ2-7 | TRBV9 | - | - | TGTGCCAGCAGCGTAGCTATGGGGGGCAGTCGCTACGAGCAGTACTTC | CASSVAMGGSRYEQYF
TRBJ2-1 | TRBV5-8 | - | - | TGTGCCAGCAGCTTCTTGCCTGAGCAGTTCTTC | CASSFLPEQFF
TRBJ2-5 | TRBV15 | - | TRBD2 | TGTGCCACCAGCAGAGTCCAACTAGCGGCTAAAGAGACCCAGTACTTC | CATSRVQLAAKETQYF
TRBJ2-4 | TRBV28 | - | TRBD2 | TGTGCCAGCAGTTTAGTATCCCGCGGGAGGGAAGCCATTCAGTACTTC | CASSLVSRGREAIQYF
TRBJ2-1 | TRBV28 | - | TRBD2 | TGTGCCAGCAGCTTAGCGGGAGGGTCGTTAAATGAGCAGTTCTTC | CASSLAGGSLNEQFF
TRBJ1-1 | TRBV11-1 | - | TRBD1 | TGTGCCAGCAGCTTATTTTGGACAGGGGGCACTGAAGCTTTCTTT | CASSLFWTGGTEAFF
TRBJ2-2 | TRBV29-1 | - | - | TGCAGCGTTGAAGATGGGAGGCGGTTGAACACCGGGGAGCTGTTTTTT | CSVEDGRRLNTGELFF
TRBJ2-3 | TRBV6-5 | - | - | TGTGCCAGCAGTTACTCGGGGCAGCAGTATTTT | CASSYSGQQYF
TRBJ2-7 | TRBV5-1 | - | - | TGCGCCAGCAGCTTGGTTGGACCCACGGACGAGCAGTACTTC | CASSLVGPTDEQYF
TRBJ2-1 | TRBV9 | - | TRBD2 | TGTGCCAGCAGCGTAGAATGGACTAGCCAAGTGGAGCAGTTCTTC | CASSVEWTSQVEQFF
TRBJ1-1 | TRBV6-6 | once | - | TGTGCCAGCACCTCTCCTTTGGGAGGCAATGGAGCTTTCTTT | CASTSPLGGNGAFF
TRBJ2-1 | TRBV2 | - | - | TGTGCCAGCAGCGAAAAGTATGAGCAGTTCTTC | CASSEKYEQFF
TRBJ2-5 | TRBV9 | - | - | TGTGCCAGCAGCGGCGGACTGAACCCATGGATCCAGTACTTC | CASSGGLNPWIQYF
TRBJ2-7 | TRBV7-2 | - | TRBD2 | TGTGCCAGCAGCTTAGCGTCGACTAGCGGGTACGAGCAGTACTTC | CASSLASTSGYEQYF
TRBJ1-2 | TRBV4-1 | once | - | TGCGCCAGCAGCCAGCCGGTTCTTGATAGGGACACAAACTATGGCTACACCTTC | CASSQPVLDRDTNYGYTF
TRBJ2-1 | TRBV6-6 | - | - | TGTGCCAGCAGGACCTCACGGGGTTCCTACAATGAGCAGTTCTTC | CASRTSRGSYNEQFF
TRBJ2-3 | TRBV9 | - | TRBD2 | TGTGCCAGCAACCTAGCGGGCACAAGCACAGATACGCAGTATTTT | CASNLAGTSTDTQYF
TRBJ2-1 | TRBV19 | - | TRBD2 | TGTGCCAGTAGTATGGGGACTAGCCTAAGGAATGAGCAGTTCTTC | CASSMGTSLRNEQFF
TRBJ2-1 | TRBV27 | - | - | TGTGCCAGCTCTGGGGGTTATGAGCAGTTCTTC | CASSGGYEQFF
TRBJ2-1 | TRBV2 | - | TRBD1 | TGTGCCAGCAGTGGACAGGGGGCCTACAATGAGCAGTTCTTC | CASSGQGAYNEQFF
TRBJ1-2 | TRBV9 | once | - | TGTGCCAGCAGCCCCCGGGGTTTGGCTACTGTCAACTATGGCTACACCTTC | CASSPRGLATVNYGYTF
TRBJ1-1 | TRBV7-9 | - | - | TGTGCCAGCAGCATCCTACCCGTTAAATTCACTGAAGCTTTCTTT | CASSILPVKFTEAFF
TRBJ2-1 | TRBV28 | once | TRBD1 | TGTGCCAGCACCACTGGGACAGTCTCCTACAATGAGCAGTTCTTC | CASTTGTVSYNEQFF
TRBJ1-5 | TRBV5-6 | - | - | TGTGCCAGCAGCGGGACCTCACTTGGTCAGCCCCAGCATTTT | CASSGTSLGQPQHF
TRBJ2-5 | TRBV5-5 | once | - | TGTGCCAGCAGCTTGGATGGCGGCCTTACCAAAGAGACCCAGTACTTC | CASSLDGGLTKETQYF
TRBJ2-3 | TRBV4-1 | - | - | TGCGCCAGCAGCCAAGTTTACCCCAAAAACACAGATACGCAGTATTTT | CASSQVYPKNTDTQYF
TRBJ2-7 | TRBV28 | - | - | TGTGCCAGCAGGACCCTGGGGCTACCGAGCCTCTACGAGCAGTACTTC | CASRTLGLPSLYEQYF
TRBJ1-2 | TRBV11-2 | - | - | TGTGCCAGCAGCTTAGGTCAGGGAATAGGTGGCTACACCTTC | CASSLGQGIGGYTF
TRBJ1-5 | TRBV27 | - | - | TGTGCCAGCAGTTTATCTCCCGGCAGCAATCAGCCCCAGCATTTT | CASSLSPGSNQPQHF
TRBJ1-2 | TRBV15 | - | - | TGTGCCACCAGCAGAGAAGGGACTTACTATGGCTACACCTTC | CATSREGTYYGYTF
TRBJ1-1 | TRBV27 | - | TRBD1 | TGTGCCAGCAGGACACAGGGGACTGAAGCTTTCTTT | CASRTQGTEAFF
TRBJ2-2 | TRBV7-6 | - | TRBD1 | TGTGCCAGCAAGTTAGGACAGGGGGCGAGCACCGGGGAGCTGTTTTTT | CASKLGQGASTGELFF
TRBJ1-5 | TRBV5-1 | - | TRBD1 | TGCGCCAGCAGCTCGACTCCCTGGACAGGGCAGGGGCAGCCCCAGCATTTT | CASSSTPWTGQGQPQHF
TRBJ2-3 | TRBV28 | - | TRBD2 | TGTGCCAGCAGTTCCCGACTAGCGGGCCAAGATACGCAGTATTTT | CASSSRLAGQDTQYF
TRBJ2-1 | TRBV7-7 | - | TRBD2 | TGTGCCAGCAGCTTAGTTCCCCCGGGAGGGTCGAGTGAGCAGTTCTTC | CASSLVPPGGSSEQFF
TRBJ2-7 | TRBV9 | - | - | TGTGCCAGCGGCCCGGGCGGTTACGAGCAGTACTTC | CASGPGGYEQYF
TRBJ1-1 | TRBV7-3 | once | - | TGTGCCAGCAGCTTAATGGTCGGGAGCACTGAAGCTTTCTTT | CASSLMVGSTEAFF
TRBJ1-2 | TRBV7-3 | - | - | TGTGCCAGCAGCCCCACCGGGGGACTTGACTATGGCTACACCTTC | CASSPTGGLDYGYTF
TRBJ2-7 | TRBV7-9 | - | TRBD1 | TGTGCCAGCAGCCTGACAGGGGACCGTGGCGAGCAGTACTTC | CASSLTGDRGEQYF
TRBJ2-1 | TRBV9 | - | - | TGTGCCAGCAGCGTAGTTGGGAGCGGAGATTGGAATGAGCAGTTCTTC | CASSVVGSGDWNEQFF
TRBJ2-7 | TRBV5-1 | - | TRBD2 | TGCGCCAGCAGCTCTGGACTAGAGGGGCACGGCGAGCAGTACTTC | CASSSGLEGHGEQYF
TRBJ2-1 | TRBV7-3 | - | TRBD2 | TGTGCCAGCACCCCGGGAGAACGGGCGGGGGGAATAACCTACAATGAGCAGTTCTTC | CASTPGERAGGITYNEQFF
TRBJ2-7 | TRBV4-3 | - | - | TGCGCCAGCAGCCAAGATAGGGACGAACGATACGAGCAGTACTTC | CASSQDRDERYEQYF
TRBJ2-1 | TRBV5-1 | - | TRBD2 | TGCGCCAGCAGCTCCCTAGCGGGAGGTTTCGGTGAGCAGTTCTTC | CASSSLAGGFGEQFF
TRBJ2-2 | TRBV5-5 | - | TRBD2 | TGTGCCAGCAGCCTCGGGACTAGCGGGAGGCCGAACACCGGGGAGCTGTTTTTT | CASSLGTSGRPNTGELFF
TRBJ1-1 | TRBV19 | - | - | TGTGCCAGTAGCATCCGGCAGAGGACGGACACTGAAGCTTTCTTT | CASSIRQRTDTEAFF
TRBJ2-7 | TRBV29-1 | - | TRBD1 | TGCAGCGCTCTACAGGGGGTAACCTACGAGCAGTACTTC | CSALQGVTYEQYF
TRBJ2-7 | TRBV7-9 | once | TRBD1 | TGTGCCAGCAGCAATCCTCGACAGGGGGCGACGCCCTACGAGCAGTACTTC | CASSNPRQGATPYEQYF
TRBJ2-1 | TRBV9 | - | TRBD2 | TGTGCCAGCAGCTATAGCGGGAGCTCCTACAATGAGCAGTTCTTC | CASSYSGSSYNEQFF
TRBJ2-7 | TRBV7-2 | - | - | TGTGCCAGCAGCGACAGCTATGGCTTCTCCTACGAGCAGTACTTC | CASSDSYGFSYEQYF
TRBJ1-2 | TRBV9 | - | - | TGTGCCAGCAGCGTACCGTTCAGGGGCTATGGCTACACCTTC | CASSVPFRGYGYTF
TRBJ2-3 | TRBV10-3 | - | TRBD2 | TGTGCCATCAGTGAGTCCCTAGCGGGAGTGGGGATCACAGATACGCAGTATTTT | CAISESLAGVGITDTQYF
TRBJ1-4 | TRBV7-8 | - | TRBD1 | TGTGCCAGCAATGATCCGGGACAGGGGGATGAAAAACTGTTTTTT | CASNDPGQGDEKLFF
TRBJ1-1 | TRBV7-4 | - | TRBD1 | TGTGCCAGCAGCTTATACAGGGGCCAACCTATATACACTGAAGCTTTCTTT | CASSLYRGQPIYTEAFF
TRBJ2-2 | TRBV28 | - | - | TGTGCCAGCACCCCGGTAGCCTTGGGGGAGCTGTTTTTT | CASTPVALGELFF